The 32 T cell receptor beta chains in this list originate from one sample, sequenced in a study of technical replicates of blood from a handful of donors. The assay was immunoSEQ multiplex PCR, and TCRdb's table has in-frame clones only and misses some. Of 66,000 or so clones listed, 88% are singletons. The material sequenced was PBMCs. These receptors originate from a human donor in good health. Some clones in this sample may be carry-over from other donors' samples.

The genes are TRBV6-6 and TRBJ1-4; a possible D gene is TRBD1 (6 bases). CDR1 is MNHNY, CDR2 SVGAGI, per germline (reference sequence). V lost 6 bases, J lost 4 bases, and 15 bases lay in between. The CDR3 totals 15 residues. The CDR3 bases are TGTGCCAGCAGGCCCCTAGGACAGTATAATGAAAAACTGTTTTTT. Amino acid sequence: CASRPLGQYNEKLFF.

The genes are TRBV2 and TRBJ1-6, with TRBD1 matching over 7 bases. V shed 5 bases, J shed 9 bases, and the junction held 7 bases outside the gene matches. Looked up from germline, CDR1 is SNHLY and CDR2 is FYNNEI. This CDR3 contains 14 residues. The CDR3 DNA follows: TGTGCCAGCAGTCAAAGGGGGCTCGGTTCACCCCTCCACTTT. As protein: CASSQRGLGSPLHF.

This rearrangement joins TRBV12-5 to TRBJ2-4; weak D call: TRBD1 (5 bases). The CDR3 contains 13 residues. Looked up from germline, CDR1 is LGHNT and CDR2 is FRNRAP. Trimming took 1 base from V and 8 from J, leaving 9 bases between them. The CDR3 protein is CASGLGVGDIQYF. CDR3 in DNA: TGTGCTAGTGGTTTGGGGGTAGGGGACATTCAGTACTTC.

The J gene is TRBJ1-5, the V gene TRBV5-5; maybe TRBD1 (6 bases). The CDR3 has 19 residues. With 4 bases removed from V and 2 bases from J, the gap between germline ends came to 25 bases. CDR1 and CDR2 from the germline V gene are SGHKS and YYEKEE (reference sequence). CDR3 bases: TGTGCCAGCAGCAGACATGGAACCGGGGGGCCGACGGGCAATCAGCCCCAGCATTTT. It codes for CASSRHGTGGPTGNQPQHF.

This clone appeared a single time. The CDR3 loop is CASSPATGLNTEAFF. In nucleotides, the CDR3 is TGTGCCAGCAGCCCCGCGACAGGGTTGAACACTGAAGCTTTCTTT. The chain links TRBV6-5 to TRBJ1-1; 7 bases map to TRBD1. Germline values: CDR1 MNHEY, CDR2 SVGAGI. V dropped 6 bases and J dropped 0; count of bases not matched to a gene: 7. The CDR3 length is 15 residues.

This clone has only a few counts. In DNA, the CDR3 is TGTGCCAGCAGCCAAGATCAATTAGGCGGGGGGGCCTCAGATACGCAGTATTTT. Protein sequence: CASSQDQLGGGASDTQYF. V and J are TRBV4-2 and TRBJ2-3; 9 nucleotides agree with TRBD2. The V and J ends lost 0 bases and 4 bases, in that order; junction bases with no gene match: 11. The V gene's germline CDR1 is LGHNA and CDR2 YNFKEQ. The CDR3 has 18 amino acids.

The chain uses TRBV6-1 and TRBJ2-5; the D gene is possibly TRBD2 (5 bases). The length of the CDR3 is 13 residues. V shed 8 bases and J shed 3 bases, with 13 bases lying between them. CDR1 is MNHNS and CDR2 is SASEGT in the germline V gene. This CDR3 reads CASVRASKETQYF. DNA of the CDR3: TGTGCCAGCGTTCGGGCTAGCAAAGAGACCCAGTACTTC.

The chain uses TRBV19 and TRBJ1-4; maybe TRBD1 (6 bases). This CDR3 contains 15 residues. Germline CDR1 is LNHDA and CDR2 is SQIVND (reference sequence). V was shortened by 4 bases and J by 4 bases, with 13 bases between the two germline ends. In nucleotides, the CDR3 is TGTGCCAGTAGTAAACACAGGGATGGTAATGAAAAACTGTTTTTT. Its protein is CASSKHRDGNEKLFF.

V is TRBV27 and J is TRBJ2-2, with TRBD2 matching over 13 bases. The V gene's germline CDR1 is MNHEY and CDR2 SMNVEV (reference sequence). The CDR3 runs 16 residues. With 6 bases clipped from V and 3 bases from J, the junction kept 4 bases outside the gene matches. The CDR3 nucleotides are TGTGCCAGCAGGGTAGGACTAGCGGGAGACACCGGGGAGCTGTTTTTT. It translates to CASRVGLAGDTGELFF.

This sequence joins TRBV11-2 and TRBJ2-5; 11 bases are a match to TRBD2. The V gene end was trimmed by 3 bases and the J gene end by 2 bases; junction bases not matched to a gene: 2. Germline-derived CDR1 and CDR2 are SGHAT and FQNNGV. The CDR3 has 15 amino acids. The chain's CDR3 is CASSFASGRQETQYF. CDR3 nucleotide sequence: TGTGCCAGCAGCTTCGCTAGCGGGAGGCAAGAGACCCAGTACTTC.

The chain employs TRBV21-1 and TRBJ2-2; the D call in the table, TRBD2, was not verified against the DNA. TRBV21-1 is tagged as a pseudogene. The CDR3 loop spans 20 amino acids. CDR3 sequence: CASSLEERERFASDTGELFF. CDR3 nucleotide sequence: TGTGCCAGCAGCTTGGAGGAGCGGGAGCGTTTCGCGTCGGACACCGGGGAGCTGTTTTTT.

The chain has TRBV2 and TRBJ2-7; 13 bases align to TRBD2. Germline CDR1 is SNHLY and CDR2 is FYNNEI. The ends lost 5 bases at V and 6 bases at J; junction bases unmatched: 10. CDR3 length: 16 residues. CDR3 nucleotides: TGTGCCAGCAGTTCTACTAGCGGGGGGGCCGGGCTCGAGCAGTACTTC. Protein sequence: CASSSTSGGAGLEQYF. The variable domain in full, with the rest retrieved from reference TRBV2 and TRBJ2-7, is EPEVTQTPSHQVTQMGQEVILRCVPISNHLYFYWYRQILGQKVEFLVSFYNNEISEKSEIFDDQFSVERPDGSNFTLKIRSTKLEDSAMYFCASSSTSGGAGLEQYFGPGTRLTVT.

V usage is TRBV4-3 and J usage is TRBJ1-6, with D perhaps TRBD1 (6 bases). The CDR3 loop spans 15 amino acids. In germline, CDR1 is LGHNA, CDR2 YSLEER. Trimming pared 0 bases from V and 9 bases from J, leaving 12 bases between. This CDR3 is CASSQDQGLGSPLHF. DNA of the CDR3: TGCGCCAGCAGCCAAGATCAGGGGCTCGGTTCACCCCTCCACTTT.

V is TRBV18 and J is TRBJ2-7; D is ambiguous. The V end lost 1 base, the J end lost 7 bases, and 11 bases lay between the germline ends. The germline V gene has CDR1 KGHSH and CDR2 LQKENI. The CDR3 extends over 13 amino acids. CDR3 amino acids: CASSPRAGVEQYF. The CDR3 DNA reads TGTGCCAGCTCACCACGGGCAGGCGTTGAGCAGTACTTC.

The rearrangement joins TRBV13 to TRBJ2-5; 11 nucleotides match TRBD2. CDR3 length: 15 residues. Per germline, CDR1 PRHDT and CDR2 FYEKMQ (reference sequence). Trimming at V came to 4 bases and at J to 5 bases, leaving 6 bases not matched to a gene. The CDR3 bases are TGTGCCAGCAGCTCGGGACTAGCGGAGGGGGAGACCCAGTACTTC. Its protein product is CASSSGLAEGETQYF.

This chain connects TRBV18 to TRBJ1-2; TRBD1 matches at 10 bases. This CDR3 contains 16 residues. Trimming took 2 bases from V and 4 from J; bases not matched to a gene: 7. CDR1 and CDR2 (germline): KGHSH, LQKENI. The CDR3 DNA reads TGTGCCAGCTCACCAGGGGACCGGGACAGGGGCTATGGCTACACCTTC. Amino acid sequence: CASSPGDRDRGYGYTF.

This rearrangement joins TRBV4-1 to TRBJ1-5; D remains unclear. Trimming pared 0 bases from V and 4 bases from J, leaving 13 bases between. Germline loops: CDR1 MGHRA, CDR2 YSYEKL. CDR3 size: 16 residues. This CDR3 reads CASSQDLSGYNQPQHF. The CDR3 DNA reads TGCGCCAGCAGCCAAGACCTCTCAGGTTATAATCAGCCCCAGCATTTT.

The genes are TRBV6-1 and TRBJ2-3, with D possibly TRBD2 on 7 matching bases. The V gene lost 8 bases and the J gene lost 4 bases, with 13 bases spanning the gap. Germline V gene sequence: CDR1 MNHNS, CDR2 SASEGT. The CDR3 runs 13 residues. The CDR3 sequence: CASGGAMSDTQYF. The CDR3 nucleotides read TGTGCCAGCGGGGGGGCCATGTCAGATACGCAGTATTTT.

The chain has TRBV5-6 and TRBJ1-4; D not resolved. The CDR3 contains 15 residues. V dropped 4 bases and J dropped 0 bases, with 10 bases sitting between them. CDR1 is SGHDT and CDR2 is YYEEEE in the germline V gene. CDR3 coding DNA: TGTGCCAGCAGCCTAAAGCCTTCAACTAATGAAAAACTGTTTTTT. This sequence encodes CASSLKPSTNEKLFF.

The chain couples TRBV4-2 to TRBJ2-1, with a possible D match to TRBD2 (5 bases). Between the trimmed V and J ends, which lost 4 bases and 0 bases, there was a span of 10 bases. Germline CDR1 and CDR2: LGHNA and YNFKEQ. This CDR3 contains 15 residues. The CDR3 sequence is CASSRERSSYNEQFF. The CDR3 DNA is TGTGCCAGCAGCCGCGAGCGGAGCTCCTACAATGAGCAGTTCTTC.

This chain uses TRBV4-3 with TRBJ2-1; TRBD2 agrees at 7 bases. Germline V gives CDR1 LGHNA, CDR2 YSLEER. V shed 1 base and J 10 bases; nucleotides not matched to a gene: 10. The CDR3 contains 15 residues. CDR3: CASSQVGGRAGEQFF. The CDR3 DNA reads TGCGCCAGCAGCCAAGTAGGAGGGAGGGCTGGAGAGCAGTTCTTC.

The chain is built from TRBV6-6 and TRBJ1-4, with D uncertain. Trimming pared 2 bases from V and 6 bases from J, leaving 10 bases between. This CDR3 contains 14 residues. Germline CDR1 and CDR2: MNHNY and SVGAGI (reference sequence). The CDR3 reads CASSYTAKYEKLFF. As DNA, the CDR3 is TGTGCCAGCAGTTACACTGCTAAATATGAAAAACTGTTTTTT.

The chain combines TRBV5-6 with TRBJ1-1; D is uncertain. V was cut by 2 bases and J by 5 bases, with 4 bases left in between. Germline V gene sequence: CDR1 SGHDT, CDR2 YYEEEE. This CDR3 is built from 11 residues. This CDR3 reads CASSFMTEAFF. The CDR3 DNA follows: TGTGCCAGCAGCTTTATGACTGAAGCTTTCTTT. Using reference TRBV5-6 and TRBJ1-1 for the parts outside the CDR3, the full variable domain is DAGVTQSPTHLIKTRGQQVTLRCSPKSGHDTVSWYQQALGQGPQFIFQYYEEEERQRGNFPDRFSGHQFPNYSSELNVNALLLGDSALYLCASSFMTEAFFGQGTRLTVV.

The rearrangement links TRBV27 to TRBJ2-2; TRBD1 agrees at 7 bases. CDR1 MNHEY and CDR2 SMNVEV come from the germline V gene (reference sequence). V was pared by 7 bases and J by 5 bases, with 10 bases of the junction left unmatched. The CDR3 length is 15 residues. CDR3 DNA sequence: TGTGCCAGCACCCTGACAGGGATGAGGACCGGGGAGCTGTTTTTT. Residues: CASTLTGMRTGELFF.

This clone showed up just a few times. This chain joins TRBV6-5 and TRBJ1-1, with 8 bases matching TRBD1. CDR1 and CDR2 from the germline V gene are MNHEY and SVGAGI. V lost 2 bases, J lost 2 bases, and 4 bases stayed unmatched. CDR3 length: 15 residues. The CDR3, as DNA: TGTGCCAGCAGTTACGCGGGACAGGCTAACACTGAAGCTTTCTTT. This sequence encodes CASSYAGQANTEAFF.

J is TRBJ2-7 and V is TRBV2; 8 bases are a match to TRBD2. V was clipped by 10 bases and J by 0 bases; unmatched bases: 8. The CDR3 consists of 14 residues. Germline CDR1 and CDR2: SNHLY and FYNNEI. The CDR3 nucleotides are TGTGCCACCATTTTCGGGGGGGGCTCCTACGAGCAGTACTTC. Translating it yields CATIFGGGSYEQYF. Full variable domain (outside the CDR3, taken from reference TRBV2 and TRBJ2-7): EPEVTQTPSHQVTQMGQEVILRCVPISNHLYFYWYRQILGQKVEFLVSFYNNEISEKSEIFDDQFSVERPDGSNFTLKIRSTKLEDSAMYFCATIFGGGSYEQYFGPGTRLTVT.

As to this clone: This sample also contains other DNA sequences that code for the same CDR3. V is TRBV5-6 and J is TRBJ1-5, with D perhaps matching TRBD1 (6 bases). The germline V gene encodes CDR1 SGHDT and CDR2 YYEEEE. Trimming stripped 2 bases from V and 0 bases from J, with 9 bases between. This CDR3 comprises 15 residues. CDR3 loop: CASSLRGYSNQPQHF. For the CDR3, the DNA is TGTGCCAGCAGCTTAAGGGGGTATAGCAATCAGCCCCAGCATTTT.

This clone was seen a handful of times. The rearrangement joins TRBV6-1 to TRBJ1-5; D is possibly TRBD1 (6 bases). The V gene's germline CDR1 is MNHNS and CDR2 SASEGT. The CDR3 sequence is 15 residues long. Deletions cut 1 base from V and 9 bases from J, with 16 bases between. The CDR3 sequence is CASSEGAGGRGPQHF. The CDR3 coding sequence is TGTGCCAGCAGTGAAGGGGCGGGGGGCCGTGGGCCCCAGCATTTT.

V is TRBV4-3 and J is TRBJ2-5; TRBD2 matches 9 bases. This CDR3 region has 14 residues. V lost 4 bases to trimming and J lost 5 bases; unmatched junction nucleotides: 5. CDR1 is LGHNA and CDR2 is YSLEER in the germline V gene. CDR3 nucleotide sequence: TGCGCCAGCAGCCCCGGGACTAGCCGCGAGACCCAGTACTTC. Protein sequence: CASSPGTSRETQYF.

This chain links TRBV11-2 with TRBJ1-1; D is uncertain. The V gene's germline CDR1 is SGHAT and CDR2 FQNNGV. V gave up 3 bases and J gave up 3 bases, with 14 bases separating them. The CDR3 runs 15 residues. The CDR3 DNA reads as TGTGCCAGCAGCTTGCCGGCGGGCGGGTACACTGAAGCTTTCTTT. It specifies CASSLPAGGYTEAFF.

V is TRBV4-2 and J is TRBJ2-7, with TRBD2 matching 9 bases. Germline lookup yields CDR1 LGHNA and CDR2 YNFKEQ. Trimming removed 0 bases from V and 3 bases from J; junction bases left unmatched: 6. The CDR3 consists of 16 residues. CDR3 amino acids: CASSQEAGSGSYEQYF. The CDR3 DNA reads TGTGCCAGCAGCCAAGAGGCGGGTAGCGGGAGCTACGAGCAGTACTTC.

The rearrangement links TRBV7-2 to TRBJ2-1, with D perhaps TRBD2 (6 bases). Germline-derived CDR1 and CDR2 are SGHTA and FQGNSA. This CDR3 region has 14 residues. V was cut by 2 bases and J by 7 bases, with 12 bases left in between. The CDR3 sequence is CASSLQEGRNEQFF. The CDR3 coding sequence is TGTGCCAGCAGCTTACAGGAGGGGAGGAATGAGCAGTTCTTC.